This TCR beta chain was profiled in a study of blood T cell repertoires in COVID-19. Overall study: The United States, Italy and Spain were the sources of the acute and convalescent COVID-19 samples.

The CDR3 has 15 residues. With 5 bases clipped from V and 0 bases from J, the junction kept 6 bases outside the gene matches. The germline V gene encodes CDR1 SGHTA and CDR2 FQGNSA. The table came from immunoSEQ multiplex PCR; TCRdb's copy has only in-frame clones and leaves some out. Among about 120,000 clones listed, more than 70% were seen once. This chain uses TRBV7-2 with TRBJ2-7; TRBD1 matches 8 bases. This TCR derives from a man aged 55 to 70 with acute or convalescent COVID-19. Material: peripheral blood. Here the CDR3 DNA reads TGTGCCAGCAGCCAGGGACAGGCGAGCTCCTACGAGCAGTACTTC. It specifies CASSQGQASSYEQYF.